Reported below is one T cell receptor beta chain. Study processing details: Estimates of nucleated cell counts were drawn from the amplification of reference gene primers. This table comes from immunoSEQ multiplex PCR, and its TCRdb copy is limited to in-frame clones, with some not included. The DNA gave D and trimming, while V, J and clone size come from that table. Of some 390,000 clones in the sample, around 84% are singletons; the top ten hold about 3%. This entry comes from a study of blood T cell repertoires in COVID-19. Background on the study: The United States, Italy and Spain provided the acute and convalescent COVID-19 samples.

Looked up from germline, CDR1 is GTSNPN and CDR2 is SVGIG (reference sequence). The CDR3 has 14 amino acids. V was trimmed by 0 bases and J by 4 bases, leaving 9 bases between them. Sample: peripheral blood. The chain combines TRBV30 with TRBJ1-4; D might be TRBD1 (5 bases). This TCR derives from a human donor in a cohort sampled during active COVID-19. The CDR3 sequence: CAWSVGADNEKLFF. The CDR3 DNA sequence: TGTGCCTGGAGTGTAGGGGCTGATAATGAAAAACTGTTTTTT.